The sequence of this T cell receptor beta chain was determined in a study of cytomegalovirus exposure and HLA in healthy donors. As concerns this clone: The antigen remains undetermined.

Researchers ran the PCR with 60 Vbeta and 13 Jbeta primers. Clones were read by immunoSEQ multiplex PCR, and TCRdb kept only the in-frame ones, dropping some. Here the sample spans around 200,000 clones, roughly four fifths being singletons. Germline CDR1 and CDR2: SNHLY and FYNNEI. V gave up 2 bases and J gave up 0 bases, with 11 bases separating them. The CDR3 runs 16 residues. General study findings and limits: Analyzed later, association rates of TCRs varied across HLA loci, with DRB1 most and HLA-C fewest.

The genes are TRBV2 and TRBJ1-5, with D tentatively TRBD1 (5 bases). The source of this sequence is a young woman in good health and CMV-seropositive. The sample comprised PBMCs. CDR3 coding DNA: TGTGCCAGCAGTGAAAGGGGCCTTTATAGCAATCAGCCCCAGCATTTT. Translation: CASSERGLYSNQPQHF.